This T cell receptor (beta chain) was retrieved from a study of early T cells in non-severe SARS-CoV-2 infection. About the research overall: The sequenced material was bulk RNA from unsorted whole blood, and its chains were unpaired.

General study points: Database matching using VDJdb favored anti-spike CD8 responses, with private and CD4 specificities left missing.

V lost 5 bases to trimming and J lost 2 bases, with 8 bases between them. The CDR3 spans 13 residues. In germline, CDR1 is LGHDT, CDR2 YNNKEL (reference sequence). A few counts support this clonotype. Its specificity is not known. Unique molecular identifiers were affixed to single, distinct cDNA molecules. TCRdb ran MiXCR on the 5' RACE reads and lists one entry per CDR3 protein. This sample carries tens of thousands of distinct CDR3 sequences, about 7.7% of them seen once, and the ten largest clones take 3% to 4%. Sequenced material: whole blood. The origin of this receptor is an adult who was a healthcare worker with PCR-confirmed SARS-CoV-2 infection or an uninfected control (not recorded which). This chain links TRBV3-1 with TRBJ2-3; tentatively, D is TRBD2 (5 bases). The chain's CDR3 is CASSGGPTDTQYF. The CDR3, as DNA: TGTGCCAGCAGCGGAGGCCCCACAGATACGCAGTATTTT.